This T cell receptor (beta chain) is drawn from a study of blood T cell repertoires in COVID-19. For the study at large: The origin of the acute and convalescent COVID-19 samples was the United States, Italy and Spain.

The cohort comprised adults aged about 18 to 100 years residing in approximately 25 US areas. Participants reported their clinical history, and cohort assignment relied on those reports. Using immunoSEQ multiplex PCR, the repertoire was profiled, and TCRdb retains in-frame clones only, with some absent. The sample records under 350,000 clones, approximately 86% being singletons. This receptor was identified in a woman aged 40-49 years with acute COVID-19. The sequencing sample was made of PBMCs or T cells enriched from blood (not recorded which).

The CDR3 DNA reads TGTGCCAGCAGTTACCGGCGGGAGACCCAGTACTTC. As protein: CASSYRRETQYF. The chain employs TRBV6-2 or TRBV6-3 and TRBJ2-5; D call uncertain. Trimming pared 2 bases from V and 5 bases from J, leaving 6 bases between. Germline CDR1 reads MNHEY; CDR2 reads SVGEGT. The CDR3 covers 12 residues.